The TCR beta chain under discussion was sequenced for a study of regulatory T cells in long-lasting Graves disease. At the level of the study: Under 3 months of antithyroid drugs had been taken by newly diagnosed Graves' patients.

The CDR3 has 15 residues. CDR1 and CDR2 from the germline V gene are MNHEY and SVGAGI. V trimming: 1 base; J trimming: 8 bases; junction bases outside the gene matches: 8. This clonotype was counted at least ten times. Through Arm-PCR of CDR3 regions and iRepertoire HTBI primers, TCR beta libraries were built. TCRdb reprocessed the multiplex PCR reads via MiXCR and lists one record per CDR3 protein. Of about 530,000 distinct CDR3 sequences listed, approximately 16% are singletons. Time point reported: newly diagnosed GD, antithyroid drugs for less than 3 months. Construction of the TCR library relied on RNA isolated from PBMCs. These same records also appear under a second study, on T cells in Graves' hyperthyroidism and ophthalmopathy. Turning to that study: Researchers barred patients who had uncontrolled infection, other autoimmune disease, pregnancy or lactation.

This TCR derives from a woman aged 35-60 years with Graves disease. The sample here was peripheral blood mononuclear cells (PBMCs), taken at new diagnosis, from a patient treated with antithyroid drugs. This chain uses TRBV6-5 with TRBJ1-2, with TRBD1 matching over 9 bases. CDR3 DNA: TGTGCCAGCAGTTACTTGAAGGGACAGGGAGGAGGCTACACCTTC. Translating it yields CASSYLKGQGGGYTF.